This is a list of T cell receptor beta chains from one sample in a study of blood T cell repertoires in COVID-19. Only in-frame clones appear in the TCRdb table, and some are missing; sequencing was by immunoSEQ multiplex PCR. The sample lists under 250,000 clones, 70% to 85% seen once, with roughly 1.3% in the top ten. The sequencing input was PBMCs or T cells enriched from blood (not recorded which). All receptors derive from a woman aged 40 to 50 with acute COVID-19. Each CDR3 is given with its conserved first and last residue. Each record gives: D gene, clone size, J gene, V gene, CDR3 protein, CDR3 DNA. A D gene is named only where the DNA matches it firmly. Clone size appears in some rows only: once, few, many, or a class for an expanded clone.

>NA|NA|TRBJ1-4|TRBV28
CASSLRLTELFF
TGTGCCAGCAGTTTGAGGTTGACAGAACTGTTTTTT
>TRBD1|NA|TRBJ1-2|TRBV11-2
CASSPTGVNYGYTF
TGTGCCAGCAGCCCGACAGGGGTCAACTATGGCTACACCTTC
>TRBD1|NA|TRBJ2-3|TRBV7-9
CASSPRQGTSTDTQYF
TGTGCCAGCAGCCCCCGACAGGGGACTAGCACAGATACGCAGTATTTT
>TRBD1|NA|TRBJ1-2|TRBV2
CASSALTGADGYTF
TGTGCCAGCAGTGCCTTGACAGGGGCTGATGGCTACACCTTC
>TRBD1|NA|TRBJ1-2|TRBV4-1
CASSQVEGADYGYTF
TGCGCCAGCAGCCAAGTGGAGGGGGCTGACTATGGCTACACCTTC
>TRBD2|NA|TRBJ2-1|TRBV18
CASSPPTSGLNEQFF
TGTGCCAGCTCACCACCGACTAGCGGGCTTAATGAGCAGTTCTTC
>TRBD2|NA|TRBJ2-7|TRBV4-3
CASSRDMTSGAYEQYF
TGCGCCAGCAGCCGGGACATGACTAGCGGTGCCTACGAGCAGTACTTC
>TRBD1|few|TRBJ1-2|TRBV28
CASRPGTGRYGYTF
TGTGCCAGCAGACCCGGGACAGGGCGGTATGGCTACACCTTC
>NA|NA|TRBJ2-1|TRBV5-3
CARSLEVGVSYNEQFF
TGTGCCAGAAGCTTGGAGGTGGGAGTGAGTTACAATGAGCAGTTCTTC
>NA|NA|TRBJ1-1|TRBV4-2
CASSPDKVWGSEAFF
TGTGCCAGCAGCCCGGACAAGGTCTGGGGTAGTGAAGCTTTCTTT
>TRBD1|NA|TRBJ1-5|TRBV18
CASSPTGYDNQPQHF
TGTGCCAGCTCACCGACAGGGTACGACAATCAGCCCCAGCATTTT
>NA|few|TRBJ1-6|TRBV15
CATSIGRFPSPLHF
TGTGCCACCAGCATTGGCCGTTTTCCTTCACCCCTCCACTTT
>TRBD1|NA|TRBJ2-3|TRBV5-1
CASSWGQGIPDTQYF
TGCGCCAGCAGCTGGGGACAGGGTATACCAGATACGCAGTATTTT
>TRBD1|once|TRBJ1-1|TRBV27
CASGRGTGRRNTEAFF
TGTGCCAGCGGTCGGGGGACAGGGAGAAGGAACACTGAAGCTTTCTTT
>TRBD1|NA|TRBJ1-2|TRBV11-2
CASSLDRTGGTYTF
TGTGCCAGCAGCTTAGATCGGACAGGGGGCACCTACACCTTC
>NA|NA|TRBJ2-5|TRBV18
CASSLESSETQYF
TGTGCCAGCTCACTCGAGTCCTCGGAGACCCAGTACTTC
>TRBD1|once|TRBJ1-6|TRBV7-6
CASSLLPGTGRPGSPLHF
TGTGCCAGCAGCCTTCTCCCCGGGACAGGAAGACCTGGTTCACCCCTCCACTTT
>NA|NA|TRBJ2-7|TRBV7-2
CASSLAGDFAYEQYF
TGTGCCAGCAGCTTAGCAGGGGACTTTGCCTACGAGCAGTACTTC
>NA|NA|TRBJ2-1|TRBV6-2/TRBV6-3
CASSFDIDTQGGGQVRKQFF
TGTGCCAGCAGTTTCGACATTGATACACAGGGGGGGGGCCAGGTTAGGAAGCAGTTCTTC
>TRBD1|NA|TRBJ1-2|TRBV19
CASTPGQGIRGYTF
TGTGCCAGTACTCCGGGACAGGGGATTAGGGGCTACACCTTC
>NA|NA|TRBJ2-5|TRBV18
CASSPQGVETQYF
TGTGCCAGCTCACCACAGGGGGTAGAGACCCAGTACTTC
>NA|NA|TRBJ2-7|TRBV7-3
CASSPGSSGSYEQYF
TGTGCCAGCAGCCCCGGTTCATCAGGCTCCTACGAGCAGTACTTC
>NA|NA|TRBJ1-2|TRBV27
CASSSGEGFYGYTF
TGTGCCAGCAGCTCCGGGGAGGGATTCTATGGCTACACCTTC
>TRBD2|NA|TRBJ2-2|TRBV2
CASSELAGGTGELFF
TGTGCCAGCAGTGAGCTAGCGGGTGGCACCGGGGAGCTGTTTTTT
>NA|NA|TRBJ1-1|TRBV11-2
CASSPHPQGLNTEAFF
TGTGCCAGCAGCCCCCATCCACAGGGTCTGAACACTGAAGCTTTCTTT
>NA|NA|TRBJ2-3|TRBV7-9
CASSLASNTDTQYF
TGTGCCAGCAGCTTAGCCTCTAACACAGATACGCAGTATTTT
>NA|NA|TRBJ1-6|TRBV6-5
CASSPGLWNSPLHF
TGTGCCAGCTCCCCAGGGTTGTGGAATTCACCCCTCCACTTT
>NA|NA|TRBJ1-5|TRBV5-3
CARSFTGGDQPQHF
TGTGCCAGAAGCTTTACGGGAGGGGATCAGCCCCAGCATTTT
>NA|NA|TRBJ1-2|TRBV2
CASSGTVYGYTF
TGTGCCAGCAGTGGGACAGTTTATGGCTACACCTTC
>TRBD2|NA|TRBJ2-3|TRBV27
CASSLYLAGSTDTQYF
TGTGCCAGCAGTTTATATCTAGCGGGAAGCACAGATACGCAGTATTTT
>NA|NA|TRBJ2-5|TRBV11-2
CASSRTRGLQETQYF
TGTGCCAGCAGCCGTACGCGGGGGCTCCAAGAGACCCAGTACTTC
>NA|NA|TRBJ1-1|TRBV19
CASSIDISTEAFF
TGTGCCAGTAGTATCGACATAAGTACTGAAGCTTTCTTT
>NA|NA|TRBJ1-1|TRBV6-5
CASTSTGLNTEAFF
TGTGCCAGCACTTCGACAGGATTGAACACTGAAGCTTTCTTT
>NA|NA|TRBJ1-2|TRBV19
CASTPGLANYGYTF
TGTGCCAGTACACCAGGACTCGCTAACTATGGCTACACCTTC
>NA|NA|TRBJ1-2|TRBV3-1/TRBV3-2
CASSRLGASGAKTNYGYTF
TGTGCCAGCAGCCGACTGGGGGCCTCCGGGGCGAAAACCAACTATGGCTACACCTTC
>NA|NA|TRBJ1-4|TRBV2
CASSRSREGLNEKLFF
TGTGCCAGCAGTAGGTCGCGGGAGGGGTTGAATGAAAAACTGTTTTTT
>NA|NA|TRBJ2-2|TRBV12-3/TRBV12-4
CASSYYPGELFF
TGTGCCAGCAGTTACTACCCCGGGGAGCTGTTTTTT
>NA|NA|TRBJ2-7|TRBV30
CAWSPGRRDYEQYF
TGTGCCTGGAGCCCCGGGCGGAGGGACTACGAGCAGTACTTC
>TRBD1|NA|TRBJ1-1|TRBV3-1/TRBV3-2
CASSFAGTGNTEAFF
TGTGCCAGCAGCTTCGCCGGGACAGGGAACACTGAAGCTTTCTTT
>TRBD2|once|TRBJ2-7|TRBV4-3
CASSQDSTSGLDEQYF
TGCGCCAGCAGCCAAGATTCCACTAGCGGGCTGGACGAGCAGTACTTC
>TRBD1|NA|TRBJ2-7|TRBV5-1
CASSLASGTGAYEQYF
TGCGCCAGCAGCTTGGCGTCCGGGACAGGGGCCTACGAGCAGTACTTC
>NA|NA|TRBJ2-3|TRBV6-5
CASSSRDTQYF
TGTGCCAGCAGTAGCAGGGATACGCAGTATTTT
>TRBD2|NA|TRBJ2-7|TRBV27
CASSWSSGRAEEQYF
TGTGCCAGCAGTTGGTCTAGCGGGAGGGCCGAAGAGCAGTACTTC